This is a list of T cell receptor beta chains from one sample in a study of T cell clonotyping in hematopoietic cell transplantation. TCRdb's table, derived via immunoSEQ multiplex PCR, lists solely in-frame clones and lacks some. Here the sample spans approximately 44,000 clones, around 94% being singletons. The sequencing input was peripheral blood mononuclear cells. The receptors stem from a woman aged 45 to 65 in good health. Some clones in this sample may be carry-over from other donors' samples. Both conserved end residues are part of each CDR3. The D gene is left open where the match is weak.

d_gene,v_gene,j_gene,CDR3aa,CDR3nt
-,TRBV9,TRBJ1-3,CASSVGTERGNTIYF,TGTGCCAGCAGCGTAGGGACTGAGCGAGGAAACACCATATATTTT
-,TRBV7-2,TRBJ1-1,CASSLGRNTEAFF,TGTGCCAGCAGCTTGGGGCGGAACACTGAAGCTTTCTTT
-,TRBV2,TRBJ2-3,CASQTNGITDTQYF,TGTGCCAGTCAGACCAATGGGATCACAGATACGCAGTATTTT
-,TRBV5-1,TRBJ1-5,CASSLEGRLPQHF,TGCGCCAGCAGCTTGGAAGGACGATTGCCCCAGCATTTT
-,TRBV19,TRBJ1-5,CASSSSAEWGNQPQHF,TGTGCCAGTAGTTCCTCAGCTGAGTGGGGCAATCAGCCCCAGCATTTT
-,TRBV10-1,TRBJ1-5,CASSDPDRGNQPQHF,TGCGCCAGCAGTGACCCTGACAGAGGCAATCAGCCCCAGCATTTT
TRBD1,TRBV7-2,TRBJ2-7,CASSWDSYEQYF,TGTGCCAGCAGCTGGGACAGTTACGAGCAGTACTTC
TRBD1,TRBV10-3,TRBJ1-2,CAITQGQANYGYTF,TGTGCCATCACCCAGGGACAGGCGAACTATGGCTACACCTTC
TRBD1,TRBV29-1,TRBJ1-1,CSVTGIQNTEAFF,TGCAGCGTGACAGGGATTCAGAACACTGAAGCTTTCTTT
-,TRBV19,TRBJ1-1,CASSMSGLDTEAFF,TGTGCCAGTAGTATGTCGGGTTTGGACACTGAAGCTTTCTTT
TRBD1,TRBV27,TRBJ2-7,CASSPPGTGWYEQYF,TGTGCCAGCAGTCCCCCGGGGACAGGGTGGTACGAGCAGTACTTC
TRBD2,TRBV18,TRBJ2-7,CASSPFLESGGVDEQYF,TGTGCCAGCTCACCCTTCCTGGAGAGCGGGGGGGTTGACGAGCAGTACTTC
-,TRBV6-5,TRBJ1-4,CASSYWAREGEKLFF,TGTGCCAGCAGTTACTGGGCTAGAGAGGGTGAAAAACTGTTTTTT
-,TRBV5-1,TRBJ1-1,CASSPPGLNTEAFF,TGCGCCAGCAGCCCCCCGGGGCTAAACACTGAAGCTTTCTTT
-,TRBV5-8,TRBJ1-3,CATQGSGNTIYF,TGTGCCACCCAAGGTTCTGGAAACACCATATATTTT
TRBD2,TRBV10-3,TRBJ2-1,CAISARSGGPYNEQFF,TGTGCCATCAGTGCCCGTAGCGGGGGCCCCTACAATGAGCAGTTCTTC
TRBD2,TRBV2,TRBJ2-1,CASSYSGLAGGAEQFF,TGTGCCAGCAGTTACTCAGGACTAGCGGGGGGAGCTGAGCAGTTCTTC
-,TRBV6-5,TRBJ2-7,CASSYSGAEGYEQYF,TGTGCCAGCAGTTACTCCGGGGCGGAGGGCTACGAGCAGTACTTC
TRBD2,TRBV2,TRBJ2-2,CASSERGLAGRTGELFF,TGTGCCAGCAGTGAGAGGGGACTAGCGGGGAGAACCGGGGAGCTGTTTTTT
-,TRBV4-3,TRBJ2-7,CASSQGSPHEQYF,TGCGCCAGCAGCCAAGGGTCACCCCACGAGCAGTACTTC
-,TRBV7-8,TRBJ1-1,CASSLAQVMNTEAFF,TGTGCCAGCAGCTTAGCACAGGTTATGAACACTGAAGCTTTCTTT
-,TRBV11-3,TRBJ2-3,CASSKQGSTDTQYF,TGTGCCAGCAGCAAACAGGGAAGCACAGATACGCAGTATTTT
TRBD2,TRBV7-2,TRBJ2-2,CASSLEGLVTGELFF,TGTGCCAGCAGCTTAGAGGGACTAGTCACCGGGGAGCTGTTTTTT